This is a list of T cell receptor beta chains from one sample in a study of Tregs in tolerant kidney transplant recipients. Here immunoSEQ multiplex PCR was the method, and the copy in TCRdb shows in-frame clones only, minus some. Here the sample spans about 240,000 clones, approximately 83% being singletons. Sequencing was performed on CD4+ T cells from blood. Receptor source: a human donor in good health. Both conserved end residues are part of each CDR3. The order of the fields is J gene, V gene, D gene, clone size, CDR3 protein, CDR3 DNA. A D gene is named only where the DNA matches it firmly. Size values are once, few and many counts, or a class for expanded clones, and some rows have none.

j_call: TRBJ2-7; v_call: TRBV9; d_call: .; clone_size: .; cdr3_aa: CASSPGAGFFYEQYF; cdr3_nt: TGTGCCAGCAGCCCTGGGGCAGGGTTTTTCTACGAGCAGTACTTC
j_call: TRBJ2-5; v_call: TRBV2; d_call: .; clone_size: .; cdr3_aa: CASSVGRETQYF; cdr3_nt: TGTGCCAGCAGTGTTGGGCGAGAGACCCAGTACTTC
j_call: TRBJ1-5; v_call: TRBV19; d_call: TRBD1; clone_size: .; cdr3_aa: CASSIQGVGQPQHF; cdr3_nt: TGTGCCAGTAGTATCCAGGGGGTAGGTCAGCCCCAGCATTTT
j_call: TRBJ1-6; v_call: TRBV2; d_call: TRBD1; clone_size: .; cdr3_aa: CASSTDRENSPLHF; cdr3_nt: TGTGCCAGCAGCACGGACAGGGAAAATTCACCCCTCCACTTT
j_call: TRBJ2-7; v_call: TRBV21-1; d_call: .; clone_size: .; cdr3_aa: CASSRLAGAHEQYF; cdr3_nt: TGTGCCAGCAGCAGACTAGCGGGAGCCCACGAGCAGTACTTC
j_call: TRBJ1-3; v_call: TRBV5-4; d_call: .; clone_size: .; cdr3_aa: CASSFAQVPYSGNTIYF; cdr3_nt: TGTGCCAGCAGCTTCGCACAGGTACCCTACTCTGGAAACACCATATATTTT
j_call: TRBJ2-7; v_call: TRBV11-2; d_call: TRBD2; clone_size: .; cdr3_aa: CASSPATSGGSYEQYF; cdr3_nt: TGTGCCAGCAGCCCGGCGACTAGCGGGGGCTCCTACGAGCAGTACTTC
j_call: TRBJ2-2; v_call: TRBV5-1; d_call: .; clone_size: .; cdr3_aa: CASSPGVNTGELFF; cdr3_nt: TGCGCCAGCTCTCCGGGAGTAAACACCGGGGAGCTGTTTTTT
j_call: TRBJ2-6; v_call: TRBV4-1; d_call: .; clone_size: .; cdr3_aa: CASSLRFSGANVLTF; cdr3_nt: TGCGCCAGCAGCCTGAGGTTCTCTGGGGCCAACGTCCTGACTTTC
j_call: TRBJ1-1; v_call: TRBV4-2; d_call: .; clone_size: .; cdr3_aa: CASSQETWGTEAFF; cdr3_nt: TGTGCCAGCAGCCAAGAAACGTGGGGGACTGAAGCTTTCTTT
j_call: TRBJ2-1; v_call: TRBV6-5; d_call: .; clone_size: .; cdr3_aa: CASSYSIQHNEQFF; cdr3_nt: TGTGCCAGCAGTTACTCTATACAGCACAATGAGCAGTTCTTC
j_call: TRBJ1-1; v_call: TRBV13; d_call: .; clone_size: .; cdr3_aa: CASSPSQAYGAFF; cdr3_nt: TGTGCCAGCAGCCCAAGTCAGGCATATGGGGCTTTCTTT
j_call: TRBJ2-3; v_call: TRBV29-1; d_call: .; clone_size: once; cdr3_aa: CSVGRGRSTDTQYF; cdr3_nt: TGCAGCGTTGGTCGGGGGAGGAGCACAGATACGCAGTATTTT
j_call: TRBJ2-2; v_call: TRBV19; d_call: .; clone_size: .; cdr3_aa: CASNPGSRPPGELFF; cdr3_nt: TGTGCCAGTAACCCCGGGAGCCGTCCCCCCGGGGAGCTGTTTTTT
j_call: TRBJ1-2; v_call: TRBV19; d_call: .; clone_size: .; cdr3_aa: CASKARTYYGYTF; cdr3_nt: TGTGCCAGTAAAGCCAGGACCTACTATGGCTACACCTTC
j_call: TRBJ2-4; v_call: TRBV19; d_call: .; clone_size: once; cdr3_aa: CASSIDPGYLAKNIQYF; cdr3_nt: TGTGCCAGTAGTATAGACCCAGGATATCTAGCCAAAAACATTCAGTACTTC
j_call: TRBJ1-4; v_call: TRBV15; d_call: .; clone_size: .; cdr3_aa: CATSREGGRGHTNEKLFF; cdr3_nt: TGTGCCACCAGCAGAGAGGGGGGCAGGGGTCACACTAATGAAAAACTGTTTTTT
j_call: TRBJ2-5; v_call: TRBV7-6; d_call: .; clone_size: .; cdr3_aa: CASSFGYQETQYF; cdr3_nt: TGTGCCAGCAGCTTCGGCTACCAAGAGACCCAGTACTTC
j_call: TRBJ2-3; v_call: TRBV6-5; d_call: .; clone_size: .; cdr3_aa: CASTYRSPTTDTQYF; cdr3_nt: TGTGCCAGCACCTACAGGTCCCCCACGACAGATACGCAGTATTTT
j_call: TRBJ1-2; v_call: TRBV6-5; d_call: .; clone_size: .; cdr3_aa: CASSYYGAAPRGYTF; cdr3_nt: TGTGCCAGCAGTTATTACGGGGCAGCTCCACGTGGCTACACCTTC
j_call: TRBJ2-1; v_call: TRBV5-4; d_call: .; clone_size: .; cdr3_aa: CASSPGQSSYNEQFF; cdr3_nt: TGTGCCAGCAGCCCAGGACAAAGCTCCTACAATGAGCAGTTCTTC
j_call: TRBJ2-1; v_call: TRBV7-7; d_call: .; clone_size: .; cdr3_aa: CASSLGGWGDSMVDEQFF; cdr3_nt: TGTGCTAGCAGCTTAGGGGGTTGGGGGGACAGCATGGTTGATGAGCAGTTCTTC
j_call: TRBJ2-7; v_call: TRBV19; d_call: .; clone_size: .; cdr3_aa: CASSIDGGTPSYEQYF; cdr3_nt: TGTGCCAGTAGTATAGATGGCGGGACGCCCTCCTACGAGCAGTACTTC
j_call: TRBJ1-1; v_call: TRBV5-4; d_call: TRBD1; clone_size: once; cdr3_aa: CASSSTGTGVTEAFF; cdr3_nt: TGTGCCAGCAGCTCGACCGGGACAGGGGTTACTGAAGCTTTCTTT
j_call: TRBJ2-7; v_call: TRBV19; d_call: TRBD1; clone_size: .; cdr3_aa: CASSSGRGQGPSYEQYF; cdr3_nt: TGTGCCAGTAGTTCAGGTAGGGGACAGGGGCCCTCCTACGAGCAGTACTTC
j_call: TRBJ1-1; v_call: TRBV2; d_call: .; clone_size: .; cdr3_aa: CASSEAPDMLMNTEAFF; cdr3_nt: TGTGCCAGCAGTGAAGCCCCAGACATGCTAATGAACACTGAAGCTTTCTTT
j_call: TRBJ1-1; v_call: TRBV7-9; d_call: .; clone_size: .; cdr3_aa: CASSPSGGLNTEAFF; cdr3_nt: TGTGCCAGCAGCCCCTCCGGCGGCTTGAACACTGAAGCTTTCTTT
j_call: TRBJ2-5; v_call: TRBV5-4; d_call: TRBD1; clone_size: .; cdr3_aa: CASSGTGGLQETQYF; cdr3_nt: TGTGCCAGCAGTGGGACAGGGGGCCTTCAAGAGACCCAGTACTTC
j_call: TRBJ2-1; v_call: TRBV27; d_call: .; clone_size: .; cdr3_aa: CASSLFGNEQFF; cdr3_nt: TGTGCCAGCAGTTTATTCGGCAATGAGCAGTTCTTC
j_call: TRBJ1-1; v_call: TRBV5-1; d_call: .; clone_size: .; cdr3_aa: CASSLWTGTEAFF; cdr3_nt: TGCGCCAGCAGCCTATGGACTGGCACTGAAGCTTTCTTT
j_call: TRBJ1-4; v_call: TRBV11-2; d_call: TRBD1; clone_size: .; cdr3_aa: CASSTLSGTVNEKLFF; cdr3_nt: TGTGCCAGCAGCACCCTTTCCGGGACAGTTAATGAAAAACTGTTTTTT
j_call: TRBJ1-3; v_call: TRBV2; d_call: TRBD1; clone_size: .; cdr3_aa: CASTSPGQGAGNTIYF; cdr3_nt: TGTGCCAGCACCAGCCCCGGACAGGGGGCGGGAAACACCATATATTTT
j_call: TRBJ2-3; v_call: TRBV27; d_call: TRBD2; clone_size: .; cdr3_aa: CASSPGTTFDTQYF; cdr3_nt: TGTGCCAGCAGCCCCGGGACTACATTTGATACGCAGTATTTT
j_call: TRBJ1-2; v_call: TRBV5-1; d_call: .; clone_size: .; cdr3_aa: CASSLAEAANYGYTF; cdr3_nt: TGCGCCAGCAGCTTGGCAGAGGCAGCGAACTATGGCTACACCTTC
j_call: TRBJ2-1; v_call: TRBV19; d_call: .; clone_size: .; cdr3_aa: CASSMGGLIEQFF; cdr3_nt: TGTGCCAGTAGTATGGGCGGGCTAATAGAGCAGTTCTTC
j_call: TRBJ2-7; v_call: TRBV5-4; d_call: TRBD2; clone_size: .; cdr3_aa: CASSSLAGGSYEQYF; cdr3_nt: TGTGCCAGCAGCTCCCTAGCGGGAGGCTCCTACGAGCAGTACTTC
j_call: TRBJ1-5; v_call: TRBV7-3; d_call: .; clone_size: .; cdr3_aa: CASSLSRLQPQHF; cdr3_nt: TGTGCCAGCAGCTTGTCCAGGCTACAGCCCCAGCATTTT
j_call: TRBJ1-1; v_call: TRBV18; d_call: .; clone_size: .; cdr3_aa: CASSPGGLTRNTEAFF; cdr3_nt: TGTGCCAGCTCACCAGGCGGGCTTACTAGGAACACTGAAGCTTTCTTT
j_call: TRBJ1-5; v_call: TRBV4-1; d_call: TRBD1; clone_size: .; cdr3_aa: CASSQVVGTGSGPQHF; cdr3_nt: TGCGCCAGCAGCCAAGTGGTCGGGACAGGGTCCGGGCCCCAGCATTTT
j_call: TRBJ2-3; v_call: TRBV4-1; d_call: .; clone_size: .; cdr3_aa: CASSPRVRDTQYF; cdr3_nt: TGCGCCAGCAGCCCCAGGGTTCGGGATACGCAGTATTTT
j_call: TRBJ1-1; v_call: TRBV6-5; d_call: .; clone_size: .; cdr3_aa: CASSYDHYTEAFF; cdr3_nt: TGTGCCAGCAGTTACGACCATTACACTGAAGCTTTCTTT
j_call: TRBJ1-3; v_call: TRBV6-1; d_call: .; clone_size: few; cdr3_aa: CASSFRGTGNTIYF; cdr3_nt: TGTGCCAGCAGTTTTAGGGGGACTGGAAACACCATATATTTT
j_call: TRBJ2-7; v_call: TRBV6-6; d_call: TRBD2; clone_size: .; cdr3_aa: CASRPSRSGNSYEQYF; cdr3_nt: TGTGCCAGCAGACCCTCGCGAAGCGGGAATTCCTACGAGCAGTACTTC
j_call: TRBJ2-5; v_call: TRBV11-2; d_call: .; clone_size: .; cdr3_aa: CASSSSGLQETQYF; cdr3_nt: TGTGCCAGCAGTTCATCCGGACTTCAAGAGACCCAGTACTTC
j_call: TRBJ1-6; v_call: TRBV19; d_call: TRBD1; clone_size: once; cdr3_aa: CASSRQGAGGDSPLHF; cdr3_nt: TGTGCCAGTAGTCGACAGGGAGCCGGAGGGGATTCACCCCTCCACTTT
j_call: TRBJ1-1; v_call: TRBV18; d_call: .; clone_size: .; cdr3_aa: CASSEDKIVTEAFF; cdr3_nt: TGTGCCAGCTCAGAGGACAAAATCGTCACTGAAGCTTTCTTT
j_call: TRBJ2-5; v_call: TRBV7-9; d_call: .; clone_size: .; cdr3_aa: CASSLGGDQETQYF; cdr3_nt: TGTGCCAGCAGCTTAGGGGGGGATCAAGAGACCCAGTACTTC
j_call: TRBJ2-2; v_call: TRBV14; d_call: .; clone_size: once; cdr3_aa: CASSQDRGSGELFF; cdr3_nt: TGTGCCAGCAGCCAAGACAGGGGAAGCGGGGAGCTGTTTTTT
j_call: TRBJ1-3; v_call: TRBV2; d_call: .; clone_size: .; cdr3_aa: CASRGTKGNTIYF; cdr3_nt: TGTGCCAGCAGGGGCACGAAGGGAAACACCATATATTTT
j_call: TRBJ1-2; v_call: TRBV18; d_call: .; clone_size: .; cdr3_aa: CASSPPRRQNYGYTF; cdr3_nt: TGTGCCAGCTCACCACCGAGGAGGCAGAACTATGGCTACACCTTC
j_call: TRBJ1-5; v_call: TRBV30; d_call: TRBD1; clone_size: .; cdr3_aa: CAWSRGQGDQPQHF; cdr3_nt: TGTGCCTGGAGTCGTGGACAGGGAGATCAGCCCCAGCATTTT
j_call: TRBJ2-7; v_call: TRBV19; d_call: TRBD1; clone_size: .; cdr3_aa: CASSASGTASYEQYF; cdr3_nt: TGTGCCAGTAGTGCTTCCGGGACAGCCTCCTACGAGCAGTACTTC
j_call: TRBJ2-7; v_call: TRBV2; d_call: .; clone_size: few; cdr3_aa: CASILGAETYEQYF; cdr3_nt: TGTGCCAGCATCCTCGGGGCGGAGACCTACGAGCAGTACTTC
j_call: TRBJ2-7; v_call: TRBV21-1; d_call: .; clone_size: .; cdr3_aa: CASSRDRRPSYEQYF; cdr3_nt: TGTGCCAGCAGCCGGGACAGGCGCCCATCCTACGAGCAGTACTTC
j_call: TRBJ2-2; v_call: TRBV5-1; d_call: .; clone_size: .; cdr3_aa: CASSPDGGPNTGELFF; cdr3_nt: TGCGCCAGCAGCCCGGACGGGGGGCCGAACACCGGGGAGCTGTTTTTT
j_call: TRBJ2-7; v_call: TRBV19; d_call: TRBD1; clone_size: .; cdr3_aa: CASSIRGQGLYEQYF; cdr3_nt: TGTGCCAGTAGTATAAGGGGACAGGGACTCTACGAGCAGTACTTC